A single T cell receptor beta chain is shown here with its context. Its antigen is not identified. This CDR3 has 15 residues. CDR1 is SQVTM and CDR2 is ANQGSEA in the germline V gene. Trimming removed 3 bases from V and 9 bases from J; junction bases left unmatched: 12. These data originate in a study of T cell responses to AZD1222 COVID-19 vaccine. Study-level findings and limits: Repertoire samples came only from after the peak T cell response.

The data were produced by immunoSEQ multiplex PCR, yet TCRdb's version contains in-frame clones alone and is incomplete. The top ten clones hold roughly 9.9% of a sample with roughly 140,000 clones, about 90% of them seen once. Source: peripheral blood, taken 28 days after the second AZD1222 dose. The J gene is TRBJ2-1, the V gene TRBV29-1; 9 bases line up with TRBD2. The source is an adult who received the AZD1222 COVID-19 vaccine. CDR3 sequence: CSVERLTSGKFEQFF. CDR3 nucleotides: TGCAGCGTTGAGAGGTTGACTAGCGGTAAATTTGAGCAGTTCTTC.